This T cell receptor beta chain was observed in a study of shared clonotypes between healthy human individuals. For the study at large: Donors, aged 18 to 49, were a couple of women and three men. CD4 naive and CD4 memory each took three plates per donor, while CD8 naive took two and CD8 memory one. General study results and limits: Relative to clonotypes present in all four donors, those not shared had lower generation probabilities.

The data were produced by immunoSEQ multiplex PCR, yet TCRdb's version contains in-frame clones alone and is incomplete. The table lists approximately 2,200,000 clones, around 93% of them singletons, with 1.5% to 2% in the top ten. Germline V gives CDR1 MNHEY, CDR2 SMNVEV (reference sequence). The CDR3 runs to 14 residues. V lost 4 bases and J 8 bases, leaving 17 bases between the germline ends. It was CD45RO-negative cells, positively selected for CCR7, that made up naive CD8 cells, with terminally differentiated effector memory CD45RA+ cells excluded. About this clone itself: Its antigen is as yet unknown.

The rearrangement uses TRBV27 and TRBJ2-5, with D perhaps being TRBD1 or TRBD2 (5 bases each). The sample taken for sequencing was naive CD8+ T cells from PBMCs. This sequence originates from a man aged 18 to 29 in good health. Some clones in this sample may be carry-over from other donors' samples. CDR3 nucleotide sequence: TGTGCCAGCAGTTCACGGGACCTACTAGGTACCCAGTACTTC. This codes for CASSSRDLLGTQYF.